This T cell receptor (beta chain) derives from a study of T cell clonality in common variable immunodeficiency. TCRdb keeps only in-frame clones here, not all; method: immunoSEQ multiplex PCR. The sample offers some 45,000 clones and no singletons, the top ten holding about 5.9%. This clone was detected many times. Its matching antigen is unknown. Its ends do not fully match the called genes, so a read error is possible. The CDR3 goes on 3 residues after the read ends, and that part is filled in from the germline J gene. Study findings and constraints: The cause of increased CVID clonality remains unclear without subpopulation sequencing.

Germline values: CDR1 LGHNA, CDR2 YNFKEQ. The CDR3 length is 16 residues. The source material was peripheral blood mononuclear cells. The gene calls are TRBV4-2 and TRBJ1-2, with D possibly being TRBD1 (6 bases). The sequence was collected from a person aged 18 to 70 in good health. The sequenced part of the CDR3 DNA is TGCGCCAGCAGCCAAGACGGGGGGCAGCCTAACTATGGC. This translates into CASSQDGGQPNYG. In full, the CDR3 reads CASSQDGGQPNYGYTF.